These 21 T cell receptor beta chains originate from one sample sequenced in a study of Graves' ophthalmopathy and Graves' hyperthyroidism. RNA served as the template for amplifying TCR beta CDR3 regions. The workflow started with a first-round RT-PCR run with HTBI primers and then moved on to a second-round multiplex PCR. TCRdb called the multiplex PCR reads again in MiXCR, with one record for every CDR3 protein. Among over a million distinct CDR3 sequences, approximately 35% were seen once, and the ten largest hold approximately 10%. The sample taken for sequencing was peripheral blood or thyroid tissue (not recorded which). The receptors originated from an adult man with Graves' hyperthyroidism.

This clonotype was counted at least ten times. The V gene is TRBV20-1, the J gene TRBJ2-5; the D is unclear. Per germline, CDR1 DFQATT and CDR2 SNEGSKA (reference sequence). V was pared by 7 bases and J by 0 bases, with 18 bases between. CDR3 length: 15 residues. CDR3 protein: CSGESELLDQETQYF. CDR3 nucleotide sequence: TGCAGTGGAGAATCGGAACTCCTCGACCAAGAGACCCAGTACTTC.

This chain connects TRBV7-2 to TRBJ1-5, with TRBD1 as a possible D gene (5 bases). The V and J ends lost 8 bases and 7 bases respectively, with 18 bases between them. The length of the CDR3 is 14 residues. CDR1 is SGHTA and CDR2 is FQGNSA in the germline V gene. In nucleotides, the CDR3 is TGTGCCAGCGCGAGGGGCGGGCGGGGACAGCCCCAGCATTTT. It yields the protein CASARGGRGQPQHF.

The table lists this clonotype with a few counts. The chain carries TRBV10-3 and TRBJ1-6, with D uncertain. Trimming left V 3 bases short and J 9 bases short, with 12 bases between. CDR3 length: 14 residues. Germline CDR1 is ENHRY and CDR2 is SYGVKD. The CDR3 spells CAISEDRRSSPLHF. The CDR3, as DNA: TGTGCCATCAGTGAAGATAGGCGCAGTTCACCCCTCCACTTT.

This clonotype occurred a few times. V gene TRBV12-3 or TRBV12-4 combines with J gene TRBJ2-7, with 8 bases identical to TRBD1. The CDR3 length is 14 residues. After removal of 6 bases from V and 6 bases from J, the junction contained 10 bases not matched to a gene. This chain's CDR3 is CASSITGGAGEQYF. Written as DNA, the CDR3 is TGTGCCAGCAGCATAACAGGGGGTGCAGGCGAGCAGTACTTC.

The chain couples TRBV5-6 to TRBJ2-7, with 7 bases matching TRBD1. Per germline, CDR1 SGHDT and CDR2 YYEEEE. Trimming at V came to 2 bases and at J to 3 bases, leaving 5 bases not matched to a gene. The CDR3 covers 14 residues. The CDR3 coding sequence is TGTGCCAGCAGCTTTTGGGCAGGGGGCTACGAGCAGTACTTC. It yields the protein CASSFWAGGYEQYF.

To note about this clonotype: One base away lies a much larger clone, so this may be a sequencing read error. This sequence joins TRBV7-9 and TRBJ2-5, with D unresolved. The CDR3 is 13 residues long. V shed 10 bases and J shed 2 bases, with 14 bases lying between them. The germline CDR1 and CDR2 sequences are SEHNR and FQNEAQ (reference sequence). CDR3 residues: CATHPGYQETQYF. In DNA form, the CDR3 reads TGTGCCACCCACCCGGGTTATCAAGAGACCCAGTACTTC.

This clonotype was seen at least ten times. The rearrangement joins TRBV5-8 to TRBJ2-7; D is unresolved. With 0 bases removed from V and 5 bases from J, the gap between germline ends came to 12 bases. Germline lookup yields CDR1 SGHTS and CDR2 YDEGEE. The CDR3 sequence is 14 residues long. The CDR3 is CASSLVWPTDEQYF. The CDR3 DNA reads TGTGCCAGCAGCTTGGTATGGCCGACGGACGAGCAGTACTTC.

This clonotype was seen repeatedly, ten times or more. The chain recombines TRBV6-2 or TRBV6-3 with TRBJ1-5; D is uncertain. Trimming left V 6 bases short and J 3 bases short, with 15 bases between. The CDR3 loop spans 15 amino acids. Per germline, CDR1 MNHEY and CDR2 SVGEGT. CDR3 sequence (DNA): TGTGCCAGCAGAATAAGGTCGTCAGACAATCAGCCCCAGCATTTT. Encoded protein: CASRIRSSDNQPQHF.

A note on this clonotype: This sequence may be a read error, since a much larger clone differs from it by one base. This CDR3 is missing its conserved last phenylalanine or tryptophan, likely due to a read error. The rearrangement links TRBV7-8 to TRBJ2-5, with 11 bases aligning to TRBD1. V shed 5 bases, J shed 7 bases, and the junction held 12 bases outside the gene matches. Germline V gives CDR1 SGHVS, CDR2 FQNEAQ. The CDR3 loop spans 16 amino acids. CDR3 residues: CASSRFRTGGNGTQYL. The CDR3 DNA follows: TGTGCCAGCAGCCGGTTTAGGACAGGGGGCAATGGGACCCAGTACCTC.

Many counts were recorded for this clonotype. This sequence joins TRBV2 and TRBJ1-5; D remains unclear. Trimming left V 5 bases short and J 6 bases short, with 17 bases between. The CDR3 has 15 amino acids. Germline V lookup: CDR1 SNHLY, CDR2 FYNNEI. CDR3 nucleotide sequence: TGTGCCAGCAGTTCGGCAGGAGGGTCTTCTCAGCCCCAGCATTTT. It yields the protein CASSSAGGSSQPQHF.

This clonotype was observed many times. The rearrangement joins TRBV10-3 to TRBJ2-7; 8 bases align to TRBD1. The CDR3 runs to 13 residues. J was trimmed by 2 bases and V by 11 bases; bases with no gene match: 8. Looked up from germline, CDR1 is ENHRY and CDR2 is SYGVKD. In DNA, the CDR3 is TGTGCCTCCGGACAGGGACAACCCTACGAGCAGTACTTC. Amino acids: CASGQGQPYEQYF.

This clonotype was detected ten times or more. The junction differs from germline at one of its ends, possibly a read error. The rearrangement links TRBV20-1 to TRBJ2-2, with 8 bases fitting TRBD1. CDR1 and CDR2 from the germline V gene are DFQATT and SNEGSKA (reference sequence). CDR3 length: 14 residues. The CDR3 sequence: CSAPRQGNAGELFF. DNA of the CDR3: TGCAGTGCTCCACGACAGGGGAACGCCGGGGAGCTGTTTTTT.

Remarks on this clonotype: With a much larger clone just one base away, this may be a read error. The gene calls are TRBV2 and TRBJ1-2; TRBD1 matches at 7 bases. The CDR3 totals 14 residues. J lost 2 bases, V lost 8 bases, and 8 bases had no gene match. Germline V gene data show CDR1 as SNHLY and CDR2 as FYNNEI. CDR3 DNA: TGTGCCAGCGAAGAGTTCAGGGGGAACTATGGCTACACCTTC. It encodes CASEEFRGNYGYTF.

This clonotype has only a few counts. The V gene is TRBV2, the J gene TRBJ2-7; D is possibly TRBD1 (5 bases). Deletions cut 5 bases from V and 0 bases from J, with 11 bases between. Germline lookup yields CDR1 SNHLY and CDR2 FYNNEI. CDR3 length: 14 residues. CDR3 protein: CASSPLTVSYEQYF. CDR3 DNA: TGTGCCAGCAGTCCCTTGACAGTCTCCTACGAGCAGTACTTC.

This clonotype was detected only a few times. V and J are TRBV7-2 and TRBJ1-2; D is uncertain. CDR1 is SGHTA, CDR2 FQGNSA, per germline. CDR3 length: 14 amino acids. The V end was cut by 5 bases, the J end by 4 bases, with 14 bases between. Here the CDR3 DNA reads TGTGCCAGCAGCCATAAGGCGGTTGTCTATGGCTACACCTTC. Its translation is CASSHKAVVYGYTF.

This clonotype was counted a few times. The chain uses TRBV7-2 and TRBJ2-5; possibly TRBD2 for D (6 bases). Germline CDR1 SGHTA, CDR2 FQGNSA. The CDR3 loop spans 15 amino acids. V lost 2 bases to trimming and J lost 4 bases, with 14 bases between them. The chain's CDR3 is CASSLSYGSLETQYF. The CDR3 DNA reads TGTGCCAGCAGCTTAAGCTACGGGAGCTTAGAGACCCAGTACTTC.

This clonotype was recorded many times. The J gene is TRBJ2-2, the V gene TRBV5-1; D gene uncertain. The V gene's germline CDR1 is SGHRS and CDR2 YFSETQ. The CDR3 is 12 residues long. The V and J ends lost 0 bases and 5 bases respectively, with 2 bases between them. CDR3 sequence: CASSLATGELFF. CDR3 DNA sequence: TGCGCCAGCAGCTTGGCTACCGGGGAGCTGTTTTTT. The variable domain in full, completed from reference TRBV5-1 and TRBJ2-2, reads KAGVTQTPRYLIKTRGQQVTLSCSPISGHRSVSWYQQTPGQGLQFLFEYFSETQRNKGNFPGRFSGRQFSNSRSEMNVSTLELGDSALYLCASSLATGELFFGEGSRLTVL.

This chain joins TRBV11-1 and TRBJ2-7; D gene unclear. V was shortened by 4 bases and J by 1 base, with 17 bases between the two germline ends. Looked up from germline, CDR1 is SGHAT and CDR2 is FQDESV (reference sequence). This CDR3 is built from 16 residues. The CDR3 reads CASSSTTRSSSYEQYF. The DNA for the CDR3 is TGTGCCAGCAGCTCAACAACACGGTCTTCATCCTACGAGCAGTACTTC.

The rearrangement links TRBV24-1 to TRBJ1-2; no reliable D call. The V gene lost 3 bases and the J gene lost 1 base, with 14 bases spanning the gap. The CDR3 is 16 amino acids. The germline V gene encodes CDR1 KGHDR and CDR2 SFDVKD. CDR3 amino acids: CATSDPSFGNNYGYTF. The CDR3, as DNA: TGTGCCACCAGTGATCCCAGTTTTGGGAATAACTATGGCTACACCTTC.

This clonotype has just a few counts. J is TRBJ2-2 and V is TRBV24-1; 7 nucleotides match TRBD1. Germline V CDR1 and CDR2: KGHDR, SFDVKD. The length of the CDR3 is 14 residues. The V segment lost 9 bases and the J segment 7 bases; nucleotides outside the gene matches: 10. CDR3 loop: CATDAGGTYGELFF. The CDR3, as DNA: TGTGCCACCGATGCAGGGGGAACCTACGGGGAGCTGTTTTTT.

The rearrangement joins TRBV7-9 to TRBJ1-2; D gene unclear. The CDR3 has 17 amino acids. Germline CDR1 is SEHNR and CDR2 is FQNEAQ (reference sequence). Trimming took 7 bases from V and 8 from J, leaving 29 bases between them. CDR3 sequence: CASIPDPGRPVVVGYTF. In DNA form, the CDR3 reads TGTGCCAGCATCCCCGACCCCGGGAGGCCTGTAGTAGTCGGCTACACCTTC. The full variable domain, with the rest looked up from reference TRBV7-9 and TRBJ1-2, is DTGVSQNPRHKITKRGQNVTFRCDPISEHNRLYWYRQTLGQGPEFLTYFQNEAQLEKSRLLSDRFSAERPKGSFSTLEIQRTEQGDSAMYLCASIPDPGRPVVVGYTFGSGTRLTVV.